The T cell receptor beta chain under discussion was sequenced for a study of blood T cell repertoires in COVID-19. The wider study: Material from acute and convalescent COVID-19 was sourced from the United States, Italy and Spain. The analysed material was cDNA or gDNA that came from T cells, B-cell-depleted T cells, or PBMCs.

Participants had their cohort set by participant-reported clinical history. This clone was seen more than once but under ten times. Here immunoSEQ multiplex PCR was the method, and the copy in TCRdb shows in-frame clones only, minus some. The repertoire holds 100,000 to 150,000 clones, with about 88% as singletons. The sequence derives from a man aged 40-49 years with acute COVID-19. Sequencing was done on a sample of PBMCs or T cells enriched from blood (not recorded which).

CDR3 DNA: TGTGCCAGCAGTTTACGGGGGGGGGATGGCTACACCTTC. It codes for CASSLRGGDGYTF. The chain has TRBV27 and TRBJ1-2, with a tentative D call TRBD1 (5 bases). The CDR3 extends over 13 amino acids. Trimming removed 2 bases at V and 6 bases at J, with 10 bases between. Germline-derived CDR1 and CDR2 are MNHEY and SMNVEV (reference sequence).